A selection of T cell receptor beta chains follows, all from one sample in a study of T cell responses to AZD1222 COVID-19 vaccine. Here immunoSEQ multiplex PCR was the method, and the copy in TCRdb shows in-frame clones only, minus some. Of some 150,000 clones listed, approximately 95% were seen once; the top ten hold approximately 4%. The sequences come from peripheral blood, collected on day 0 of AZD1222 vaccination. The origin of the receptors is an adult in good health. CDR3s include the opening cysteine and the closing phenylalanine or tryptophan.

>TRBV10-1
CASGQGPGGYTF
>TRBV2
CASSGMAGGETQYF
>TRBV3-1/TRBV3-2
CASITGENTIYF
>TRBV5-4
CASSLAFVGATGELFF
>TRBV11-2
CASRFQGRTNEKLFF
>TRBV29-1
CSGLGSSTEAFF
>TRBV2
CASRTEAFF
>TRBV2
CASSGRTVTNEKLFF
>TRBV5-6
CASSDAGTGPTLGGYTF
>TRBV12-3/TRBV12-4
CATKPGGDTEAFF
>TRBV20-1
CSAREGSPLHF
>TRBV6-5
CASRGGQNYSPLHF
>TRBV9
CASSVDGGPFTGELFF
>TRBV6-2/TRBV6-3
CASSSGRDRGLHGYTF
>TRBV6-1
CASSDSDGTSGNTIYF
>TRBV16
CASAIQPTSLYEQYF
>TRBV30
CAWMGTSTYEQYF
>TRBV7-6
CASSLETGGASGGYTF
>TRBV3-1/TRBV3-2
CASSQEGALSRAFF
>TRBV5-1
CASSLKGGGEPTGELFF
>TRBV27
CASSLGIFQPQHF
>TRBV12-5
CASGWGYRSSYEQYF
>TRBV6-2/TRBV6-3
CASSRYQGAGNQPQHF
>TRBV28
CASGQGGNYGYTF
>TRBV19
CASSIVASYYNEQFF
>TRBV11-2
CASSLGNGNNEQFF
>TRBV3-1/TRBV3-2
CASSQTRAGDEAFF
>TRBV7-9
CASSRGGSSYNEQFF
>TRBV6-5
CASSYQRTANTGELFF
>TRBV28
CASGLTSRSSYNEQFF
>TRBV20-1
CSARESVLTKLHF
>TRBV7-6
CASSFGGTSGSSVQYF
>TRBV2
CASRQGKNTGELFF
>TRBV6-5
CASSRQGDNSPLHF
>TRBV6-1
CASRDRGHSNQPQHF
>TRBV29-1
CSERDSSVEAFF
>TRBV12-3/TRBV12-4
CASSLEPLYGYTF
>TRBV5-6
CASSLGMGSSNQPQHF
>TRBV10-3
CANRGEMNTEAFF
>TRBV7-9
CASSSKVPSLEQYF
>TRBV19
CASSIDLWAVRNYGYTF
>TRBV27
CASRMGSLTYNSPLHF
>TRBV5-1
CASKRFGASQGSPLHF
>TRBV2
CASKTGRTGNTIYF
>TRBV13
CASSFESGADTQYF
>TRBV6-7
CASSFPDTHIFEQYF
>TRBV6-2/TRBV6-3
CASSYSLAGGRETQYF
>TRBV13
CASSPGSSGANVLTF
>TRBV14
CASSQVIQNYGYTF
>TRBV6-5
CASSTLIDTEAFF
>TRBV29-1
CSSDPGNTEAFF
>TRBV6-2/TRBV6-3
CASSFSGTVNQPQHF
>TRBV7-8
CASSLVRSFGTQYF
>TRBV7-9
CASSPGTVELYGYTF
>TRBV6-4
CASSRTGLAGLYNEQFF
>TRBV5-1
CASSLATTNEKLFF